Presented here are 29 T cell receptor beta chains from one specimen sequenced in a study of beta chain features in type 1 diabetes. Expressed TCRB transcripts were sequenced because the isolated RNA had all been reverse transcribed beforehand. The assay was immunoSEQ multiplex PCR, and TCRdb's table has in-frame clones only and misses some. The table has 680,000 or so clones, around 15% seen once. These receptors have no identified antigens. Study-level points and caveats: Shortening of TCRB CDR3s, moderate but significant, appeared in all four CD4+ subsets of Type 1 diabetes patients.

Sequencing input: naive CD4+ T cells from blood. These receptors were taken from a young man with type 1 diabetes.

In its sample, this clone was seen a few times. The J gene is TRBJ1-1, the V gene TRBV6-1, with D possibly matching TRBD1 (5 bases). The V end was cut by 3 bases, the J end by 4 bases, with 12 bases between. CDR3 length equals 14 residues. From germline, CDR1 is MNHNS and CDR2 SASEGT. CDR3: CASSELQGATEAFF. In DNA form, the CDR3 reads TGTGCCAGCAGTGAGTTGCAGGGTGCCACTGAAGCTTTCTTT.

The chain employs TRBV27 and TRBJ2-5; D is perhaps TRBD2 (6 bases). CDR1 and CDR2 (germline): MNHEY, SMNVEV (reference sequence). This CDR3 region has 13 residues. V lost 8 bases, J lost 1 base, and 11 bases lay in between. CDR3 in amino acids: CASGLRLQETQYF. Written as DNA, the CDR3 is TGTGCCAGCGGACTAAGGCTCCAAGAGACCCAGTACTTC.

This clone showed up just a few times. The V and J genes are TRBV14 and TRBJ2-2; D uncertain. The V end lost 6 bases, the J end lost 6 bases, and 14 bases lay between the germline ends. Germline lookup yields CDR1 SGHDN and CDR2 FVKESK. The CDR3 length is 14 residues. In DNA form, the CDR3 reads TGTGCCAGCAGTCGCCACGACTCCCCCGGGGAGCTGTTTTTT. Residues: CASSRHDSPGELFF.

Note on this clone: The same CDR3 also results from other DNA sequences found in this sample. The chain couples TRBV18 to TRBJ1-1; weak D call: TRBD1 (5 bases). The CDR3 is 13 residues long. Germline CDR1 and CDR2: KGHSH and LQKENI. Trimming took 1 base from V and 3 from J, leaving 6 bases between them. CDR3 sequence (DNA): TGTGCCAGCTCACCACAAGGGGACACTGAAGCTTTCTTT. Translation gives CASSPQGDTEAFF.

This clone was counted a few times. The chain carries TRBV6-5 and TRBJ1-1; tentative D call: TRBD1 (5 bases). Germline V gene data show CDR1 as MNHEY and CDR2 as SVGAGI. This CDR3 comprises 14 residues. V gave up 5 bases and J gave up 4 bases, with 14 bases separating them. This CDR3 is CASSGTRRGTEAFF. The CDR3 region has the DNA TGTGCCAGCAGTGGAACTCGGAGGGGCACTGAAGCTTTCTTT.

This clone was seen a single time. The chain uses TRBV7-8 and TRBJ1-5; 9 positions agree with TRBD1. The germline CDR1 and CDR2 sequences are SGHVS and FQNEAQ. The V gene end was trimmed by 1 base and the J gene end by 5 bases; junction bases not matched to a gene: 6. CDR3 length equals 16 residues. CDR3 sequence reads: CASSLGGTGNHQPQHF. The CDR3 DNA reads TGTGCCAGCAGCTTAGGGGGGACAGGGAACCATCAGCCCCAGCATTTT.

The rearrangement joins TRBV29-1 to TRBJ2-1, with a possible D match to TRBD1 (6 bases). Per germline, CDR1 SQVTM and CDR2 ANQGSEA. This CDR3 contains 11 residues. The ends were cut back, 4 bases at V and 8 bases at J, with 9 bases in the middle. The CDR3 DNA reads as TGCAGCGTTGTAGAGGGGGATGAGCAGTTCTTC. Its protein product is CSVVEGDEQFF.

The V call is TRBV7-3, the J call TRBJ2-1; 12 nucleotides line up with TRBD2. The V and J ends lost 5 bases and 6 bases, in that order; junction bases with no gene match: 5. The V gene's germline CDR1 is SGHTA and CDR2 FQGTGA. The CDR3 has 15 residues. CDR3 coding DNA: TGTGCCAGCAGCCGGACTAGCGGGGATTCCAATGAGCAGTTCTTC. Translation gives CASSRTSGDSNEQFF.

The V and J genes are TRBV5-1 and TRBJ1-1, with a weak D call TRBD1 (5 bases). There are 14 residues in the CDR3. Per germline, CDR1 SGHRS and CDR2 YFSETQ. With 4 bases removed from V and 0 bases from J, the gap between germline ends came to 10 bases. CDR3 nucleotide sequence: TGCGCCAGCAGCATTGACAGCCTGAACACTGAAGCTTTCTTT. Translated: CASSIDSLNTEAFF.

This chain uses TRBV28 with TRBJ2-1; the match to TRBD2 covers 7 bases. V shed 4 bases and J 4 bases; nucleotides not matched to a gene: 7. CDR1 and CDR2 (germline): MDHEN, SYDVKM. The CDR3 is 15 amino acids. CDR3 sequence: CASSSASGPYNEQFF. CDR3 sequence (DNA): TGTGCCAGCAGTTCTGCTAGCGGACCGTACAATGAGCAGTTCTTC.

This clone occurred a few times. The CDR3 DNA reads TGCAGCGTTGCCCGTACCCTTGAAGCTTTCTTT. Encoded protein: CSVARTLEAFF. The chain couples TRBV29-1 to TRBJ1-1; D ambiguous. From germline, CDR1 is SQVTM and CDR2 ANQGSEA. CDR3 length equals 11 residues. V dropped 4 bases and J dropped 7 bases, with 10 bases sitting between them.

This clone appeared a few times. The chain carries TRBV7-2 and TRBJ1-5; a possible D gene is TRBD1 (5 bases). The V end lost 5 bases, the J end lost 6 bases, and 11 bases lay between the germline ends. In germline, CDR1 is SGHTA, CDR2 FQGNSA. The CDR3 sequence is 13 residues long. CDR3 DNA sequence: TGTGCCAGCAGCCCAACAGGAGGTCAGCCCCAGCATTTT. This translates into CASSPTGGQPQHF.

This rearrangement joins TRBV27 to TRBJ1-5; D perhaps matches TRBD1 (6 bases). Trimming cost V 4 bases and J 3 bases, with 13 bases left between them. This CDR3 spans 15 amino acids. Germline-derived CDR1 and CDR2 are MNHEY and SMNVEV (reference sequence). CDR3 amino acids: CASSSDPGDNQPQHF. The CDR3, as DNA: TGTGCCAGCAGTTCAGACCCAGGGGACAATCAGCCCCAGCATTTT.

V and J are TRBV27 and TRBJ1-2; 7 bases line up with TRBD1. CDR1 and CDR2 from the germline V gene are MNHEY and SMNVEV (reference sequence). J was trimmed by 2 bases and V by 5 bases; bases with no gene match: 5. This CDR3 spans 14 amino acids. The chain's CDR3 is CASSQAQGNYGYTF. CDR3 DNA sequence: TGTGCCAGCAGTCAAGCACAGGGGAACTATGGCTACACCTTC.

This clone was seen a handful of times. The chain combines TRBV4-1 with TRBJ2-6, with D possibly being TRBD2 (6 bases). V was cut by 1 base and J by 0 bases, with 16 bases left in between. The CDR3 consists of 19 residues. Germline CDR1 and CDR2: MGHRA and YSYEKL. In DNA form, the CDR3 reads TGCGCCAGCAGCCAAGTGGTGCTAGCGACAAGCTCTGGGGCCAACGTCCTGACTTTC. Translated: CASSQVVLATSSGANVLTF.

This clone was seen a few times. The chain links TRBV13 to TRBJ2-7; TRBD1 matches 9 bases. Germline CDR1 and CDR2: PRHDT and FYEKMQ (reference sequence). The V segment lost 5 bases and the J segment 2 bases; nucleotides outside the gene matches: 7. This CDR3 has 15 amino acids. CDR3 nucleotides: TGTGCCAGCAGCCCCCGGACAGGGGCAACCTACGAGCAGTACTTC. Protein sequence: CASSPRTGATYEQYF.

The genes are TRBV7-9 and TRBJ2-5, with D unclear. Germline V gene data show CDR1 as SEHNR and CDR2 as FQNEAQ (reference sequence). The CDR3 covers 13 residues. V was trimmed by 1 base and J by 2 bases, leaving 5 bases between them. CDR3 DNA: TGTGCCAGCAGCTTAGTACTTCAAGAGACCCAGTACTTC. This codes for CASSLVLQETQYF.

As DNA, the CDR3 is TGTGCCAGCAGCTTGGATCGAAGCTATGGCTACACCTTC. Its protein product is CASSLDRSYGYTF. The chain carries TRBV5-4 and TRBJ1-2; unclear D gene. Germline V lookup: CDR1 SGHNT, CDR2 YYREEE (reference sequence). This CDR3 comprises 13 residues. The V gene lost 0 bases and the J gene lost 4 bases, with 7 bases spanning the gap.

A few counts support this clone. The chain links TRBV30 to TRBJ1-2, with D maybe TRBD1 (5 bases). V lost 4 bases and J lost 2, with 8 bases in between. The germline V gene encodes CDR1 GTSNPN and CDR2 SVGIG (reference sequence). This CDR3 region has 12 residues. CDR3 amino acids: CAWKNRNYGYTF. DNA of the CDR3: TGTGCCTGGAAGAACAGGAACTATGGCTACACCTTC.

The CDR3 DNA is TGTGCCAGCAGCGGGGCGAGAGAGACCCAGTACTTC. Translated, it gives CASSGARETQYF. The V and J genes are TRBV7-9 and TRBJ2-5, with D possibly being TRBD1 (5 bases). The germline V gene encodes CDR1 SEHNR and CDR2 FQNEAQ (reference sequence). CDR3 size: 12 residues. V lost 5 bases and J 4 bases, leaving 8 bases between the germline ends.

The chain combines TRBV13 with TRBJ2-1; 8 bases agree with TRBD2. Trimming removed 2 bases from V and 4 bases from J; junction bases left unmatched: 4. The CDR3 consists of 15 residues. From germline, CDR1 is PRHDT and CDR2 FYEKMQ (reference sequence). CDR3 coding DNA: TGTGCCAGCAGCTTAAGAGGCGGGGGGTACAATGAGCAGTTCTTC. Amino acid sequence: CASSLRGGGYNEQFF. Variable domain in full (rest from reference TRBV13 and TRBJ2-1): AAGVIQSPRHLIKEKRETATLKCYPIPRHDTVYWYQQGPGQDPQFLISFYEKMQSDKGSIPDRFSAQQFSDYHSELNMSSLELGDSALYFCASSLRGGGYNEQFFGPGTRLTVL.

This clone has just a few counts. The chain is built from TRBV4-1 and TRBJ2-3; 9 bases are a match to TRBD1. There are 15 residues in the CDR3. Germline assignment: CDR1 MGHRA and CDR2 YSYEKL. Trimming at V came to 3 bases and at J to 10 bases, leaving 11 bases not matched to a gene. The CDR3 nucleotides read TGCGCCAGCAGCCATGGACAGGGGCCCCCGAGTGCGCAGTATTTT. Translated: CASSHGQGPPSAQYF.

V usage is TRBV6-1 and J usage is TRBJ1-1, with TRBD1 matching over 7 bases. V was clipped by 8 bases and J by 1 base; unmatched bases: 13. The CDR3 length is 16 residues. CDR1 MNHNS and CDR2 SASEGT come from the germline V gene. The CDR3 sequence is CASRGTDRAENTEAFF. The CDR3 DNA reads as TGTGCCAGCCGTGGAACCGACAGGGCGGAGAACACTGAAGCTTTCTTT.

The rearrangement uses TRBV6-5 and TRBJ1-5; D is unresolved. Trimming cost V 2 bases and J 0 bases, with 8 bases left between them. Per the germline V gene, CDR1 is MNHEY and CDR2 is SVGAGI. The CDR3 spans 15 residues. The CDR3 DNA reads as TGTGCCAGCAGTTACAGGCAGCATAGCAATCAGCCCCAGCATTTT. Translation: CASSYRQHSNQPQHF.

In nucleotides, the CDR3 is TGTGCCAGCAGCCCCGGGGACATTAGCAATCAGCCCCAGCATTTT. Translated: CASSPGDISNQPQHF. The V call is TRBV28, the J call TRBJ1-5; D possibly corresponds to TRBD1 (6 bases). The V end lost 6 bases, the J end lost 0 bases, and 12 bases lay between the germline ends. The germline gives CDR1 MDHEN, CDR2 SYDVKM. The CDR3 is made up of 15 amino acids.

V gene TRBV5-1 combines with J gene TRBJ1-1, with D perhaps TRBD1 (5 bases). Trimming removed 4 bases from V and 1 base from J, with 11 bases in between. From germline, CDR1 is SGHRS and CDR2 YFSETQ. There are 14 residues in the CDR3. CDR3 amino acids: CASSAGTGNTEAFF. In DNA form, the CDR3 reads TGCGCCAGCAGCGCCGGGACGGGGAACACTGAAGCTTTCTTT.

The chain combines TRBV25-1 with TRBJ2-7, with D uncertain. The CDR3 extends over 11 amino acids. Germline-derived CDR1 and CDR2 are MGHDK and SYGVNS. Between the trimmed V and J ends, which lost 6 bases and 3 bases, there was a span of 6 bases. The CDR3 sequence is CASRIHYEQYF. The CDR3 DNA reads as TGTGCCAGCAGGATCCACTACGAGCAGTACTTC.

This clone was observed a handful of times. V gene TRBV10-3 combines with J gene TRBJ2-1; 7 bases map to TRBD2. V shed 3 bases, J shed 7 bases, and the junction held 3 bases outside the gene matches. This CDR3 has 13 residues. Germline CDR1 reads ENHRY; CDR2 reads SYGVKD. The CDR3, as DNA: TGTGCCATCAGTGACAGGGAGGGGAATGAGCAGTTCTTC. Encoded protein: CAISDREGNEQFF.

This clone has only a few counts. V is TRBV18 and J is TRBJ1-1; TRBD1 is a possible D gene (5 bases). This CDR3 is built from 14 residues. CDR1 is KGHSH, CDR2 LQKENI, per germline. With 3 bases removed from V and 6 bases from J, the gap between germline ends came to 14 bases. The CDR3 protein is CASSPTWGDAEAFF. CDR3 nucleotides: TGTGCCAGCTCACCCACGTGGGGCGACGCTGAAGCTTTCTTT. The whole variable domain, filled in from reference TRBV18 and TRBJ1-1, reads NAGVMQNPRHLVRRRGQEARLRCSPMKGHSHVYWYRQLPEEGLKFMVYLQKENIIDESGMPKERFSAEFPKEGPSILRIQQVVRGDSAAYFCASSPTWGDAEAFFGQGTRLTVV.